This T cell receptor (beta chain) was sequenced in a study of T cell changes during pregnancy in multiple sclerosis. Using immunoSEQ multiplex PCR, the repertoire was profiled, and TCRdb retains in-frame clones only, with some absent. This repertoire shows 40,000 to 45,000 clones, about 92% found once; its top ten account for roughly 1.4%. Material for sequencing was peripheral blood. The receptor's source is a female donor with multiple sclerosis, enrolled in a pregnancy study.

The CDR3 spells CATFGRSSGNTIYF. CDR3 DNA sequence: TGTGCCACTTTCGGACGGAGCTCTGGAAACACCATATATTTT. This rearrangement joins TRBV19 to TRBJ1-3, with unresolved D. CDR3 length: 14 residues. The germline gives CDR1 LNHDA, CDR2 SQIVND (reference sequence). V was cut by 10 bases and J by 0 bases, with 13 bases left in between.